This TCR beta chain was obtained from a study of blood T cell repertoires in COVID-19. Study information: Sites across the United States, Italy and Spain contributed samples from acute and convalescent COVID-19.

Here immunoSEQ multiplex PCR was the method, and the copy in TCRdb shows in-frame clones only, minus some. The sample holds some 51,000 clones, more than 85% seen once. V lost 2 bases and J 0 bases, leaving 10 bases between the germline ends. This CDR3 spans 15 amino acids. CDR1 is SGHTA, CDR2 FQGNSA, per germline. The sequenced sample consisted of peripheral blood. The source of this sequence is a middle-aged man with acute or convalescent COVID-19. The genes are TRBV7-2 and TRBJ2-5; D is uncertain. CDR3 nucleotide sequence: TGTGCCAGCAGCTTAAGCAGACTGAACCAAGAGACCCAGTACTTC. This codes for CASSLSRLNQETQYF. The whole variable domain, filled in from reference TRBV7-2 and TRBJ2-5, reads GAGVSQSPSNKVTEKGKDVELRCDPISGHTALYWYRQSLGQGLEFLIYFQGNSAPDKSGLPSDRFSAERTGGSVSTLTIQRTQQEDSAVYLCASSLSRLNQETQYFGPGTRLLVL.